The entry below describes one TCR beta chain. This CDR3 has 14 amino acids. From germline, CDR1 is ENHRY and CDR2 SYGVKD. V was trimmed by 8 bases and J by 4 bases, leaving 15 bases between them. Clones were read by immunoSEQ multiplex PCR, and TCRdb kept only the in-frame ones, dropping some. The sample consists of 36,000 or so clones, around 90% of them appearing once. The data belong to a study of T cell changes during pregnancy in multiple sclerosis. This chain connects TRBV10-3 to TRBJ2-1; a weak D match, TRBD1 (6 bases). The receptor comes from a female donor with multiple sclerosis, enrolled in a pregnancy study. The specimen comprised CD4+ T cells from peripheral blood mononuclear cells, sampled in the first trimester of pregnancy. CDR3 in DNA: TGTGCCATCGGAGCACAGGGATCATACAATGAGCAGTTCTTC. It encodes CAIGAQGSYNEQFF.